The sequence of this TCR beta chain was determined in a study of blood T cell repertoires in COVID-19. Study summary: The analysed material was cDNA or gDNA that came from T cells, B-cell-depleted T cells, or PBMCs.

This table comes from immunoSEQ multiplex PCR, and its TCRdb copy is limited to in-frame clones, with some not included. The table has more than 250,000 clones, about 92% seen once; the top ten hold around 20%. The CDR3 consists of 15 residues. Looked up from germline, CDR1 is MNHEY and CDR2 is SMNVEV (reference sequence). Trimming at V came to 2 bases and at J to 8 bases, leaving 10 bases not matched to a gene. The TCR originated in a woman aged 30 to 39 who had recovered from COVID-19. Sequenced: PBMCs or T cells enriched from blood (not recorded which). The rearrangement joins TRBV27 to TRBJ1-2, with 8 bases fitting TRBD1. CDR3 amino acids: CASSLQADRVRGYTF. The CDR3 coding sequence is TGTGCCAGCAGTTTACAGGCGGACAGGGTTCGGGGCTACACCTTC.